The next 28 T cell receptor beta chains were all read from a single sample in a study of blood T cells in healthy people across ages. PCR was performed a second time for about 7 to 11 cycles using a sample-barcoded 5' primer and a J-beta primer mix. TCRdb passed the 5' RACE reads through MiXCR, listing each CDR3 protein once. The sample records fewer than 950,000 distinct CDR3 sequences, roughly 53% being singletons. Material: blood. The receptors derive from a man at least 80 years old in good health.

This clonotype was found once. This rearrangement joins TRBV2 to TRBJ2-2; D call uncertain. Germline CDR1 reads SNHLY; CDR2 reads FYNNEI. The CDR3 loop spans 13 amino acids. The ends were cut back, 8 bases at V and 4 bases at J, with 11 bases in the middle. In nucleotides, the CDR3 is TGTGCCAGCGGGATCCGCAGCACCGGGGAGCTGTTTTTT. Protein: CASGIRSTGELFF.

V and J are TRBV2 and TRBJ2-4; the match to TRBD2 covers 11 bases. The length of the CDR3 is 19 residues. V was clipped by 1 base and J by 1 base; unmatched bases: 9. Germline V gene data show CDR1 as SNHLY and CDR2 as FYNNEI. The CDR3 region is CASSEGYSGRARAKNIQYF. The DNA of the CDR3 is TGTGCCAGCAGTGAAGGTTATAGCGGGAGGGCCAGGGCCAAAAACATTCAGTACTTC. Variable domain in full (rest from reference TRBV2 and TRBJ2-4): EPEVTQTPSHQVTQMGQEVILRCVPISNHLYFYWYRQILGQKVEFLVSFYNNEISEKSEIFDDQFSVERPDGSNFTLKIRSTKLEDSAMYFCASSEGYSGRARAKNIQYFGAGTRLSVL.

This clonotype was seen at least ten times. This sequence joins TRBV12-5 and TRBJ2-5; maybe TRBD2 (5 bases). CDR1 and CDR2 (germline): LGHNT, FRNRAP. The V end was cut by 6 bases, the J end by 8 bases, with 7 bases between. The CDR3 length is 10 residues. CDR3 DNA: TGTGCTAGTGGCCGGGAAACCCAGTACTTC. Its protein is CASGRETQYF.

This clonotype showed up just a few times. The V and J genes are TRBV27 and TRBJ1-2; D unresolved. Deletions cut 4 bases from V and 4 bases from J, with 10 bases between. The V gene's germline CDR1 is MNHEY and CDR2 SMNVEV (reference sequence). This CDR3 has 13 amino acids. The CDR3 sequence: CASSWAEGYGYTF. The CDR3 DNA follows: TGTGCCAGCAGTTGGGCAGAGGGCTATGGCTACACCTTC.

The chain carries TRBV6-5 and TRBJ1-4; maybe TRBD1 (6 bases). The CDR3 covers 17 residues. Trimming removed 0 bases from V and 8 bases from J, with 19 bases in between. From germline, CDR1 is MNHEY and CDR2 SVGAGI. CDR3 region: CASSYSMGGRGSEKLFF. CDR3 DNA: TGTGCCAGCAGTTACTCGATGGGGGGCCGCGGATCAGAAAAACTGTTTTTT.

The chain joins TRBV6-5 to TRBJ2-4, with TRBD1 identical over 9 bases. The J call could be wrong; TRBJ2-5 is a better fit for the DNA end. The V gene's germline CDR1 is MNHEY and CDR2 SVGAGI. The CDR3 contains 16 residues. CDR3 nucleotides: TGTGCCAGCAGTTCCAATACAGGGGGCGGGAAAGAGACCCAGTACTTC. Protein: CASSSNTGGGKETQYF.

The CDR3 DNA is TGTGCCAGCTCACCACAGTTGGCCTACAATGAGCAGTTCTTC. Translated, it gives CASSPQLAYNEQFF. This rearrangement joins TRBV18 to TRBJ2-1, with D unresolved. Between the trimmed V and J ends, which lost 1 base and 2 bases, there was a span of 6 bases. The CDR3 loop spans 14 amino acids. Germline CDR1 reads KGHSH; CDR2 reads LQKENI.

The chain has TRBV5-1 and TRBJ2-6; tentatively, D is TRBD1 (6 bases). This CDR3 spans 18 amino acids. V lost 0 bases, J lost 0 bases, and 13 bases lay in between. From germline, CDR1 is SGHRS and CDR2 YFSETQ. As DNA, the CDR3 is TGCGCCAGCAGCTTGGGGGCAGGGGTCGGCTCTGGGGCCAACGTCCTGACTTTC. It yields the protein CASSLGAGVGSGANVLTF.

The chain recombines TRBV4-2 with TRBJ1-4, with D uncertain. The V end lost 0 bases, the J end lost 8 bases, and 10 bases lay between the germline ends. Germline V gives CDR1 LGHNA, CDR2 YNFKEQ. This CDR3 contains 14 residues. The CDR3 coding sequence is TGTGCCAGCAGCCAAGATCCCCCCAGGGAAAAACTGTTTTTT. It yields the protein CASSQDPPREKLFF.

Here the CDR3 reads CAGTSGTGSYEQYF. CDR3 DNA sequence: TGTGCCGGGACTTCCGGGACCGGCTCCTACGAGCAGTACTTC. The chain carries TRBV2 and TRBJ2-7; possibly TRBD2 for D (6 bases). Germline values: CDR1 SNHLY, CDR2 FYNNEI. The CDR3 loop spans 14 amino acids. V was shortened by 11 bases and J by 0 bases, with 17 bases between the two germline ends.

The V call is TRBV7-3, the J call TRBJ2-3; D is possibly TRBD1 (6 bases). The CDR3 consists of 15 residues. CDR1 is SGHTA and CDR2 is FQGTGA in the germline V gene. V was shortened by 7 bases and J by 3 bases, with 17 bases between the two germline ends. DNA of the CDR3: TGTGCCAGCACCCTTGGTGGACAGAGAACAGATACGCAGTATTTT. It is translated as CASTLGGQRTDTQYF.

The chain recombines TRBV20-1 with TRBJ1-5, with D perhaps TRBD1 (5 bases). Trimming left V 3 bases short and J 5 bases short, with 14 bases between. Germline values: CDR1 DFQATT, CDR2 SNEGSKA (reference sequence). The CDR3 spans 14 residues. The CDR3 protein is CSASELTGDQPQHF. CDR3 bases: TGCAGTGCTAGTGAACTCACAGGCGATCAGCCCCAGCATTTT.

The chain joins TRBV24-1 to TRBJ2-1; D call uncertain. CDR3 length: 13 amino acids. V gave up 5 bases and J gave up 4 bases, with 8 bases separating them. The germline gives CDR1 KGHDR, CDR2 SFDVKD. The CDR3 bases are TGTGCCACCAGTGCCGTATTTTACAATGAGCAGTTCTTC. Translated, it gives CATSAVFYNEQFF.

The rearrangement uses TRBV6-1 and TRBJ2-7, with D uncertain. The germline CDR1 and CDR2 sequences are MNHNS and SASEGT. This CDR3 comprises 11 residues. V lost 2 bases, J lost 5 bases, and 4 bases lay in between. The CDR3 DNA reads TGTGCCAGCAGTGAAAATCACGAGCAGTACTTC. Residues: CASSENHEQYF.

The rearrangement uses TRBV24-1 and TRBJ2-1; maybe TRBD2 (5 bases). Germline CDR1 reads KGHDR; CDR2 reads SFDVKD. V was pared by 5 bases and J by 6 bases, with 7 bases between. CDR3 length: 12 residues. CDR3 coding DNA: TGTGCCACCAGTGGGAGGACCAATGAGCAGTTCTTC. Translation gives CATSGRTNEQFF.

This clonotype was seen only a few times. The chain couples TRBV14 to TRBJ2-5, with 13 bases lining up with TRBD2. Germline V gene lookup returns CDR1 SGHDN and CDR2 FVKESK. CDR3 length equals 18 residues. The V segment lost 1 base and the J segment 4 bases; nucleotides outside the gene matches: 9. The CDR3 region is CASSQGTSGRGRRETQYF. The CDR3 DNA reads TGTGCCAGCAGCCAAGGAACTAGCGGGAGGGGTAGAAGAGAGACCCAGTACTTC.

This clonotype was counted a single time. V usage is TRBV7-2 and J usage is TRBJ2-1, with 12 bases fitting TRBD2. The CDR3 sequence is 15 residues long. V was clipped by 6 bases and J by 4 bases; unmatched bases: 4. Germline CDR1 and CDR2: SGHTA and FQGNSA. The CDR3 reads CASRRTSGIYNEQFF. The CDR3, as DNA: TGTGCCAGCAGAAGGACTAGCGGGATTTACAATGAGCAGTTCTTC.

The chain links TRBV19 to TRBJ2-1, with 8 nucleotides matching TRBD1. The germline V gene has CDR1 LNHDA and CDR2 SQIVND (reference sequence). The CDR3 runs to 13 residues. V shed 0 bases and J 10 bases; nucleotides not matched to a gene: 2. The CDR3 here is CASSIDPGGEQFF. The CDR3 bases are TGTGCCAGTAGTATAGATCCAGGGGGCGAGCAGTTCTTC. The entire variable domain, with the rest obtained from reference TRBV19 and TRBJ2-1, is as follows: DGGITQSPKYLFRKEGQNVTLSCEQNLNHDAMYWYRQDPGQGLRLIYYSQIVNDFQKGDIAEGYSVSREKKESFPLTVTSAQKNPTAFYLCASSIDPGGEQFFGPGTRLTVL.

The chain has TRBV5-1 and TRBJ1-6; D remains ambiguous. Germline lookup yields CDR1 SGHRS and CDR2 YFSETQ. V lost 1 base to trimming and J lost 7 bases, with 15 bases between them. The CDR3 is 16 amino acids. CDR3 region: CASSLNFGVGNSPLHF. The CDR3 DNA reads as TGCGCCAGCAGCTTGAACTTCGGGGTGGGGAATTCACCCCTCCACTTT.

This clonotype has a handful of counts. The rearrangement links TRBV13 to TRBJ2-3; 8 nucleotides align to TRBD2. Unmatched junction bases numbered 9, after V lost 5 bases and J lost 2 bases. Germline V gene lookup returns CDR1 PRHDT and CDR2 FYEKMQ (reference sequence). The CDR3 runs to 16 residues. The CDR3 DNA follows: TGTGCCAGCAGCGCCAACCTACTAGCGGCCACAGATACGCAGTATTTT. This encodes CASSANLLAATDTQYF.

In its sample, this clonotype was seen a few times. This chain links TRBV20-1 with TRBJ2-6; D remains unclear. CDR1 and CDR2 (germline): DFQATT, SNEGSKA (reference sequence). The CDR3 extends over 16 amino acids. Trimming took 0 bases from V and 1 from J, leaving 10 bases between them. CDR3 coding DNA: TGCAGTGCTAGAGAAGGCGAGTGGTCTGGGGCCAACGTCCTGACTTTC. This translates into CSAREGEWSGANVLTF.

The CDR3 spells CASSLGGTSGEQFF. DNA of the CDR3: TGTGCCAGCAGCTTAGGCGGGACTAGCGGTGAGCAGTTCTTC. The chain combines TRBV7-2 with TRBJ2-1; 11 positions match TRBD2. With V trimmed by 1 base and J by 9 bases, 2 bases remained unmatched. The CDR3 runs 14 residues. The germline V gene encodes CDR1 SGHTA and CDR2 FQGNSA.

Only a few counts were recorded for this clonotype. CDR3: CRHRTDHYEQYF. The CDR3, as DNA: TGCAGGCATAGGACAGACCACTACGAGCAGTACTTC. The chain recombines TRBV29-1 with TRBJ2-5, with D perhaps matching TRBD1 (6 bases). Near its end, the DNA agrees better with TRBJ2-7, so the J call may be wrong. Germline CDR1 and CDR2: SQVTM and ANQGSEA. The CDR3 length is 12 residues.

The chain uses TRBV6-6 and TRBJ1-1; D is perhaps TRBD1 (5 bases). This CDR3 region has 15 residues. Germline V gives CDR1 MNHNY, CDR2 SVGAGI (reference sequence). Trimming cost V 0 bases and J 1 base, with 9 bases left between them. The CDR3 here is CASSYSPGQNTEAFF. CDR3 bases: TGTGCCAGCAGTTACTCCCCGGGGCAGAACACTGAAGCTTTCTTT.

This sequence joins TRBV5-6 and TRBJ2-2; no reliable D call. This CDR3 region has 16 residues. Germline V CDR1 and CDR2: SGHDT, YYEEEE. The V and J ends lost 1 base and 4 bases respectively, with 14 bases between them. CDR3: CASSLLGGIGTGELFF. CDR3 bases: TGTGCCAGCAGCTTGCTAGGCGGCATCGGCACCGGGGAGCTGTTTTTT.

The rearrangement links TRBV5-1 to TRBJ2-3; 7 bases map to TRBD1. Germline V gene sequence: CDR1 SGHRS, CDR2 YFSETQ. This CDR3 has 15 residues. J lost 2 bases, V lost 3 bases, and 6 bases had no gene match. The CDR3 DNA sequence: TGCGCCAGCAGCTCTCCGGGACAGATCACAGATACGCAGTATTTT. Translation: CASSSPGQITDTQYF.

This rearrangement joins TRBV20-1 to TRBJ1-2; D gene ambiguous. This CDR3 has 13 amino acids. V was clipped by 1 base and J by 7 bases, with 13 bases between them. Germline V gene data show CDR1 as DFQATT and CDR2 as SNEGSKA (reference sequence). CDR3 protein: CSARVGEIGGYTF. The CDR3 DNA reads TGCAGTGCTAGAGTCGGGGAAATAGGTGGCTACACCTTC.

In its sample, this clonotype was seen a few times. The V call is TRBV12-3 or TRBV12-4, the J call TRBJ1-2; 8 nucleotides line up with TRBD1. The CDR3 consists of 14 residues. V shed 7 bases, J shed 4 bases, and the junction held 8 bases outside the gene matches. The CDR3 loop is CASTQDRASYGYTF. In DNA, the CDR3 is TGTGCCAGCACCCAGGACAGGGCCTCCTATGGCTACACCTTC.